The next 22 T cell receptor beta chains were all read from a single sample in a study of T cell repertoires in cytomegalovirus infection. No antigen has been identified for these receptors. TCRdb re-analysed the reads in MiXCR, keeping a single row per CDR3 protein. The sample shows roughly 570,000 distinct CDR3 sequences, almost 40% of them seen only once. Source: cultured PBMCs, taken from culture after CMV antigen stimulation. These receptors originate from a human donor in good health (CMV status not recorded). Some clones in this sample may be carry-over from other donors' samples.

CDR3 sequence reads: CASSFAGPFVGELFF. In DNA form, the CDR3 reads TGTGCCAGCAGCTTTGCGGGGCCCTTTGTCGGGGAGCTGTTTTTT. The chain recombines TRBV7-9 with TRBJ2-2; TRBD2 might be the D (6 bases). With 3 bases removed from V and 7 bases from J, the gap between germline ends came to 15 bases. CDR1 SEHNR and CDR2 FQNEAQ come from the germline V gene (reference sequence). CDR3 length equals 15 residues.

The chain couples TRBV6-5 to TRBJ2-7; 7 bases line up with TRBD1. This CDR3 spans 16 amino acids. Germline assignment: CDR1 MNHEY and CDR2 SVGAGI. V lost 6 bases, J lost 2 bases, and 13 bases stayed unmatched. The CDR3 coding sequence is TGTGCCAGCAGCCCCGGGACAGACCTTTGGGCCTACGAGCAGTACTTC. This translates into CASSPGTDLWAYEQYF.

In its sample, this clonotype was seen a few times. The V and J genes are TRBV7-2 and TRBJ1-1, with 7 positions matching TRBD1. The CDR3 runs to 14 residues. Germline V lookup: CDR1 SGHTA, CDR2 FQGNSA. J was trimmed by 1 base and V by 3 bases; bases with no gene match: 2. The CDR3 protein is CASSFRDRNTEAFF. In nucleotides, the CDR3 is TGTGCCAGCAGCTTCCGGGACAGGAACACTGAAGCTTTCTTT.

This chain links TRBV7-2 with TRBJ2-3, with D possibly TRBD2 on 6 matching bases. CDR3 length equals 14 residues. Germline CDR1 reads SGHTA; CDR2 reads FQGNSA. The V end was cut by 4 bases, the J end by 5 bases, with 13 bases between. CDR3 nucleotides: TGTGCCAGCAGCTACCAGGGACTGGGAGATACGCAGTATTTT. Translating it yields CASSYQGLGDTQYF. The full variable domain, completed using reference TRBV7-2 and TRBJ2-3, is GAGVSQSPSNKVTEKGKDVELRCDPISGHTALYWYRQSLGQGLEFLIYFQGNSAPDKSGLPSDRFSAERTGGSVSTLTIQRTQQEDSAVYLCASSYQGLGDTQYFGPGTRLTVL.

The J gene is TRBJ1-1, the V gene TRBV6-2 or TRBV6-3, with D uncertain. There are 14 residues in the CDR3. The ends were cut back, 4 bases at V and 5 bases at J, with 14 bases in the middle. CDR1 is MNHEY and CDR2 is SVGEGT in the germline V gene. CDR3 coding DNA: TGTGCCAGCAGTTCGCGGACCCGGAATACTGAAGCTTTCTTT. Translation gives CASSSRTRNTEAFF.

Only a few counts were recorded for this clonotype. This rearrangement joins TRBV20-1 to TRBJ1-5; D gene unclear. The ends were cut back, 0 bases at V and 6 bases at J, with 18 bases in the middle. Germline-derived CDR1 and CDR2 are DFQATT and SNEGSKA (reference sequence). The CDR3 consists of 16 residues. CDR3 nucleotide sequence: TGCAGTGCTAGAGATCAATCGGGCGGCCTAGTTCAGCCCCAGCATTTT. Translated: CSARDQSGGLVQPQHF.

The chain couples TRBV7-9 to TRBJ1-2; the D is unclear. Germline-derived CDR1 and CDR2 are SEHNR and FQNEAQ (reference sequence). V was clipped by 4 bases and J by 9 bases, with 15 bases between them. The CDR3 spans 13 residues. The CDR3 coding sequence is TGTGCCAGCAGCTCGGGCAGCGGCGCTAGCTACACCTTC. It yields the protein CASSSGSGASYTF.

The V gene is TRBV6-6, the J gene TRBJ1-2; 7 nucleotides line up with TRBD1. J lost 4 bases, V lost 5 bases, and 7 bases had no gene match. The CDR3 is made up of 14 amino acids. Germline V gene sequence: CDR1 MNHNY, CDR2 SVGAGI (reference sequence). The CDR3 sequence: CASSKGARSYGYTF. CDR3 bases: TGTGCCAGCAGTAAGGGGGCTCGAAGCTATGGCTACACCTTC.

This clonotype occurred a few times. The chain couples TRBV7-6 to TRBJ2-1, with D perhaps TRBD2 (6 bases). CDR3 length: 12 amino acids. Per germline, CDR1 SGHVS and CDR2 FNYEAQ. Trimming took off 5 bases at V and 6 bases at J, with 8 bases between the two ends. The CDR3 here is CASSQTSNEQFF. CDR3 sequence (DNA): TGTGCCAGCAGCCAGACTAGCAATGAGCAGTTCTTC. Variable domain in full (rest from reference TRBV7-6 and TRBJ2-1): GAGVSQSPRYKVTKRGQDVALRCDPISGHVSLYWYRQALGQGPEFLTYFNYEAQQDKSGLPNDRFSAERPEGSISTLTIQRTEQRDSAMYRCASSQTSNEQFFGPGTRLTVL.

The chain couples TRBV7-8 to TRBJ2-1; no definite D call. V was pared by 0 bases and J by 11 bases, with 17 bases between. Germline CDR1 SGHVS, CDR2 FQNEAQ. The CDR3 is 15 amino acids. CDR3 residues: CASSLASGAVVKQFF. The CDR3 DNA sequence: TGTGCCAGCAGCTTAGCGTCAGGAGCCGTGGTTAAGCAGTTCTTC.

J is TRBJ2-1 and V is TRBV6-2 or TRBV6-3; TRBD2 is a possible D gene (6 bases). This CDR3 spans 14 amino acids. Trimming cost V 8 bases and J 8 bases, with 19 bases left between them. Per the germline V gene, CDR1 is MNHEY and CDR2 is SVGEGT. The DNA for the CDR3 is TGTGCCAGCGGGGCCACGGAGGGCCGGGATGAGCAGTTCTTC. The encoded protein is CASGATEGRDEQFF.

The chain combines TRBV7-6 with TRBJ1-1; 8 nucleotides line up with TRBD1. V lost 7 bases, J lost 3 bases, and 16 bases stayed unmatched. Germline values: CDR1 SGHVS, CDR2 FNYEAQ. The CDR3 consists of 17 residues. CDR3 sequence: CASKSPHPKTGDTEAFF. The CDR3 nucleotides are TGTGCCAGCAAGTCACCCCACCCCAAGACAGGGGACACTGAAGCTTTCTTT. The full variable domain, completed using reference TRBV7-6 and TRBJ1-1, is GAGVSQSPRYKVTKRGQDVALRCDPISGHVSLYWYRQALGQGPEFLTYFNYEAQQDKSGLPNDRFSAERPEGSISTLTIQRTEQRDSAMYRCASKSPHPKTGDTEAFFGQGTRLTVV.

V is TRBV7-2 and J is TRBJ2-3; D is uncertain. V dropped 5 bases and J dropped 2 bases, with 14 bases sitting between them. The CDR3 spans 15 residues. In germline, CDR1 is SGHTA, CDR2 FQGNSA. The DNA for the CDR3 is TGTGCCAGCAGCCGACTGCAGACTTCCACAGATACGCAGTATTTT. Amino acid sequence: CASSRLQTSTDTQYF.

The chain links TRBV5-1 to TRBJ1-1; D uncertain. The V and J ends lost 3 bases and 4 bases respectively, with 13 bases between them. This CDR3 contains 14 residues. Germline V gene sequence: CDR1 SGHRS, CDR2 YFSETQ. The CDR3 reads CASSSQTGSTEAFF. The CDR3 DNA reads TGCGCCAGCAGCTCCCAGACTGGGAGCACTGAAGCTTTCTTT.

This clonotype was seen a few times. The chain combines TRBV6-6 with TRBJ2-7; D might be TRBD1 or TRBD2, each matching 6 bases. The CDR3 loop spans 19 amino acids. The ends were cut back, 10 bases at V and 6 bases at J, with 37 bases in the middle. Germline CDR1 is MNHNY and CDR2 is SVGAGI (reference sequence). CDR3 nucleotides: TGTGCCATCCTGATACCCGCGGGACAAGGAAACCCACAGATTGGCGAGCAGTACTTC. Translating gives CAILIPAGQGNPQIGEQYF.

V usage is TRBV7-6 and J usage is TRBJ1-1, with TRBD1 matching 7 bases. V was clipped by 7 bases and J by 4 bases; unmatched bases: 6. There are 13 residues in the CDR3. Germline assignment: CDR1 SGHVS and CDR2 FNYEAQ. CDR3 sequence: CASKGASGTEAFF. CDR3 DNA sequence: TGTGCCAGCAAGGGGGCCTCAGGCACTGAAGCTTTCTTT.

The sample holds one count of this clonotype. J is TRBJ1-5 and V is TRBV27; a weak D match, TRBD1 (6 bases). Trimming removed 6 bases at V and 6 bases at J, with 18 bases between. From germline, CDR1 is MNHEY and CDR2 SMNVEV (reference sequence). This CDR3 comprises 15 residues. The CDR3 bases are TGTGCCAGCAGCCGATCAGGGGTAGTAGGTCAGCCCCAGCATTTT. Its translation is CASSRSGVVGQPQHF.

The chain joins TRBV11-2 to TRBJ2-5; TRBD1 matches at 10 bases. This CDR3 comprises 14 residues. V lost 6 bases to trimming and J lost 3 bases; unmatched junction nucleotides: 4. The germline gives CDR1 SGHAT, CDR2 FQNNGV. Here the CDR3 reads CASRRTGGEETQYF. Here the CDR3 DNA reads TGTGCCAGCAGGAGGACAGGGGGTGAAGAGACCCAGTACTTC. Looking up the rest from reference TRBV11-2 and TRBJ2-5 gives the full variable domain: EAGVAQSPRYKIIEKRQSVAFWCNPISGHATLYWYQQILGQGPKLLIQFQNNGVVDDSQLPKDRFSAERLKGVDSTLKIQPAKLEDSAVYLCASRRTGGEETQYFGPGTRLLVL.

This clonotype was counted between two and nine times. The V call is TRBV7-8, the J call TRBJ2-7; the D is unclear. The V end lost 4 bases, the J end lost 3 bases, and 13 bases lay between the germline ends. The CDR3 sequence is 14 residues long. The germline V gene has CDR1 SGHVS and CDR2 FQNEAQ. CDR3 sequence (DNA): TGTGCCAGCAGCTACTCCAGGATTTACTACGAGCAGTACTTC. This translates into CASSYSRIYYEQYF. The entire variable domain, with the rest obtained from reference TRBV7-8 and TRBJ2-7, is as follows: GAGVSQSPRYKVAKRGQDVALRCDPISGHVSLFWYQQALGQGPEFLTYFQNEAQLDKSGLPSDRFFAERPEGSVSTLKIQRTQQEDSAVYLCASSYSRIYYEQYFGPGTRLTVT.

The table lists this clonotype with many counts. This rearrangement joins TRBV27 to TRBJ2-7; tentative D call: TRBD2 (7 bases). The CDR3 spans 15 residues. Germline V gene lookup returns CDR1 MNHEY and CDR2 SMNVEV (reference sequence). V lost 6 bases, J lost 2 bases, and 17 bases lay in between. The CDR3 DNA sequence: TGTGCCAGCAGATTAGGAGCGGGACAACCCTACGAGCAGTACTTC. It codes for CASRLGAGQPYEQYF.

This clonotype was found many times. In DNA, the CDR3 is TGTGCCAGCAGCTTGGGGCAGGGACCTTCACCCCTCCACTTT. Translated: CASSLGQGPSPLHF. The chain has TRBV7-2 and TRBJ1-6; possibly TRBD1 for D (5 bases). Germline V gene lookup returns CDR1 SGHTA and CDR2 FQGNSA. The V end was cut by 3 bases, the J end by 9 bases, with 12 bases between. The CDR3 contains 14 residues.

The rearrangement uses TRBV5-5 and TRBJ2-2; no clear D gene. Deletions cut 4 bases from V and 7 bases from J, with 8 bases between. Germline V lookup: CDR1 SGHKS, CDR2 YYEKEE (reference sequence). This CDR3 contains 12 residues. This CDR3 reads CASSTIIGELFF. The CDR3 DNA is TGTGCCAGCAGCACGATAATCGGGGAGCTGTTTTTT. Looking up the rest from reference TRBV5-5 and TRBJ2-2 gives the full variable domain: DAGVTQSPTHLIKTRGQQVTLRCSPISGHKSVSWYQQVLGQGPQFIFQYYEKEERGRGNFPDRFSARQFPNYSSELNVNALLLGDSALYLCASSTIIGELFFGEGSRLTVL.